The entry below gives a single T cell receptor (beta chain) sequence along with its context. What antigen it recognizes has not been identified. Base qualities are not at hand, and no much larger clone is one base apart. This sample was included in a study of T cell responses to AZD1222 COVID-19 vaccine (dated by TCRdb to 2020 to 2022). At the level of the whole study: TCR sequencing covered fewer than 250 trial participants: 200 to 210 given two doses of AZD1222 and 26 given two doses of MenACWY control vaccine. Enrollment into the trials was organized by age into subgroups of 18-55, 56-69 and 70-plus years, and those subgroups contained roughly 150, 30 and 60 TCR-sequenced participants, respectively.

Taken from the germline V gene, the CDR1 and CDR2 loops are MNHGY and SAAAGT. Trimming takes 4 bases off V and 9 bases off J; junction bases not matched to a gene: 7. The CDR3 starts with the cysteine, ends with the phenylalanine, and has 13 residues. CDR3 DNA only is kept here, 39 bases in frame from base 1. The investigation overall reported the following: Because no day 14 peak-response samples were available, the repertoires could be characterized only after the peak T cell response. Spike-specific TCR breadth and depth rose significantly after two AZD1222 doses compared with day 0 and with MenACWY recipients. Participants were mostly white British, with more females than males. The authors suggested clonal diversity may have been underestimated. The 56-69-year group was small, and its depth increase did not reach significance, likely because of low power. The vaccine-associated CD4 TCRs covered the entire spike protein, and the dominant responses fell in regions 160-218 and 743-854. Epitopes outside the regions mutated in the B.1.351 and B.1.1.7 variants were reportedly recognized by nearly half of the unique spike-specific TCRs. Conclusions about previously exposed vaccinees were limited because only 5 or 6 AZD1222 recipients were SARS-CoV-2 seropositive at baseline.

Read against the paper, the sample's time point label means: about 28 days (+/-7) after the second vaccine dose. Because spike-specific TCR depth and breadth did not differ between the two schedules, AZD1222 recipients who got a second dose at roughly 4 weeks were pooled with those who got a second dose at roughly 12 weeks. Vaccinee samples were obtained from the UK trials COV001 and COV002, which included a single-blind randomized controlled phase 2/3 trial of AZD1222 (ChAdOx1 nCoV-19) in healthy adults. Trial participant PBMC samples were collected at day 0 and day 28 after the second dose for TCRbeta chain sequencing. The CDR3 regions of human TCRbeta chains were analyzed by immunosequencing. The source study handled its data this way. TCRs in the repertoires were compared against a reference library of SARS-CoV-2-specific TCRs that had been generated with the MIRA antigen-specificity platform. Breadth meant the fraction of unique TCRs that were SARS-CoV-2-associated, whereas depth meant the fraction of total T cells that were SARS-CoV-2-associated. Using the MIRA data, each spike-specific TCR was assigned both to the spike region to which the TCR was reactive and to a CD4 or CD8 class. Log10-transformed breadth and depth values were compared by one-way ANOVA with Sidak's multiple comparisons tests. The immuneACCESS repertoire file appears here via TCRdb, limited to in-frame rearrangements. These files lack a portion of the clones; in checked studies, under half of the deficit traces to unresolved V genes, and the cause of the others is not known. V and J calls and clone size are those listed in that table; D and trimming were worked out from the DNA. Recorded for this sample are 100,000 or so clones; around 87% of them occurred a single time. Together, the top ten hold 10% to 13% of the sample.

This material consisted of peripheral blood, taken 28 days after the second AZD1222 dose. The chain is made from TRBV6-8 and TRBJ1-2; 8 central bases correspond to TRBD1. The source is an adult who received the AZD1222 COVID-19 vaccine. Read as DNA, the sequence is TGTGCCAGCAGTTCCACGGACAGGGCGAGCTACACCTTC. Its translation reads: CASSSTDRASYTF.